One and the same sample provided the 9 T cell receptor beta chains below, sequenced in a study of blood T cell repertoires in COVID-19. Using immunoSEQ multiplex PCR, the repertoire was profiled, and TCRdb retains in-frame clones only, with some absent. The sample records about 100,000 clones, roughly 84% being singletons. Material: peripheral blood. The receptor source for this set is a man under 40 in a cohort sampled during active COVID-19.

The V gene is TRBV2, the J gene TRBJ2-3; D is possibly TRBD2 (6 bases). The CDR3 loop spans 17 amino acids. Germline V gene sequence: CDR1 SNHLY, CDR2 FYNNEI. The V and J ends lost 7 bases and 5 bases respectively, with 25 bases between them. The CDR3 here is CASNPSWGGGAGDTQYF. CDR3 bases: TGTGCCAGCAACCCTAGCTGGGGAGGAGGGGCCGGAGATACGCAGTATTTT.

This clone was detected once. V and J are TRBV10-1 and TRBJ2-4; 9 bases agree with TRBD1. CDR1 is WNHNN and CDR2 is SYGVQD in the germline V gene (reference sequence). This CDR3 has 13 amino acids. V lost 6 bases, J lost 7 bases, and 4 bases stayed unmatched. For the CDR3, the DNA is TGCGCCAGCAGCGCCGGGACAGGGAACATTCAGTACTTC. Protein: CASSAGTGNIQYF.

This clone was counted a single time. The chain links TRBV5-4 to TRBJ2-4; 8 nucleotides match TRBD1. Trimming cost V 4 bases and J 9 bases; bases outside gene matches: 12. From germline, CDR1 is SGHNT and CDR2 YYREEE (reference sequence). This CDR3 spans 15 amino acids. The CDR3 nucleotides are TGTGCCAGCAGCAACTCCCAGGGGGCGCCTGGCATTCAGTACTTC. This encodes CASSNSQGAPGIQYF.

The chain recombines TRBV7-9 with TRBJ1-1; weak D call: TRBD1 (6 bases). V dropped 4 bases and J dropped 10 bases, with 13 bases sitting between them. Germline V gives CDR1 SEHNR, CDR2 FQNEAQ (reference sequence). The CDR3 contains 12 residues. The CDR3: CASSYMTGRAFF. In DNA form, the CDR3 reads TGTGCCAGCAGCTACATGACAGGAAGAGCTTTCTTT.

The chain couples TRBV5-1 to TRBJ2-4; no clear D. The germline V gene encodes CDR1 SGHRS and CDR2 YFSETQ. V lost 4 bases, J lost 8 bases, and 10 bases lay in between. This CDR3 has 12 amino acids. This CDR3 is CASSPGSDIQYF. The CDR3 DNA is TGCGCCAGCAGCCCCGGTAGTGACATTCAGTACTTC.

This clone has just one count. The chain links TRBV24-1 to TRBJ2-3; 7 bases align to TRBD2. This CDR3 is built from 17 residues. With 3 bases clipped from V and 4 bases from J, the junction kept 12 bases outside the gene matches. The germline CDR1 and CDR2 sequences are KGHDR and SFDVKD. CDR3 protein: CATSDRGVQGGADTQYF. For the CDR3, the DNA is TGTGCCACCAGTGATCGGGGGGTTCAGGGTGGCGCAGATACGCAGTATTTT.

The V and J genes are TRBV30 and TRBJ2-3; 8 positions match TRBD2. CDR3 size: 16 residues. CDR1 and CDR2 from the germline V gene are GTSNPN and SVGIG (reference sequence). Losses at the gene ends were 0 bases for V and 2 bases for J; bases not matched to a gene: 7. The CDR3 nucleotides read TGTGCCTGGAGTGTACTTGGAGCGGGGGACACAGATACGCAGTATTTT. Its protein is CAWSVLGAGDTDTQYF.

V usage is TRBV4-1 and J usage is TRBJ2-3, with D perhaps TRBD2 (6 bases). Deletions cut 4 bases from V and 4 bases from J, with 15 bases between. The CDR3 length is 15 residues. Germline V gene lookup returns CDR1 MGHRA and CDR2 YSYEKL. This CDR3 reads CASSPRGGVSDTQYF. The CDR3, as DNA: TGCGCCAGCAGCCCTCGGGGCGGGGTTTCAGATACGCAGTATTTT.

The chain employs TRBV14 and TRBJ2-1, with D possibly matching TRBD2 (6 bases). This CDR3 spans 15 amino acids. With 5 bases removed from V and 2 bases from J, the gap between germline ends came to 13 bases. Germline assignment: CDR1 SGHDN and CDR2 FVKESK. CDR3 in DNA: TGTGCCAGCAGCGTTGGGACTGAACCCTACAATGAGCAGTTCTTC. It is translated as CASSVGTEPYNEQFF.